Listed here are 14 T cell receptor beta chains from one sample, sequenced in a study of control samples from healthy donors and cancer patients. The assay was immunoSEQ multiplex PCR, and TCRdb's table has in-frame clones only and misses some. The sample has some 130,000 clones, 70% to 90% seen once. Specimen: blood. The receptor set was obtained from a woman younger than 45 in good health.

The gene calls are TRBV3-1 (or the pseudogene TRBV3-2) and TRBJ2-2, with D unclear. CDR1 and CDR2 (germline): LGHDT, YNNKEL (reference sequence). Deletions cut 4 bases from V and 5 bases from J, with 8 bases between. This CDR3 comprises 13 residues. Here the CDR3 DNA reads TGTGCCAGCAGCCTCCACATTACCGGGGAGCTGTTTTTT. Its protein product is CASSLHITGELFF.

V and J are TRBV7-9 and TRBJ2-7, with 8 bases identical to TRBD2. The CDR3 runs to 15 residues. Per germline, CDR1 SEHNR and CDR2 FQNEAQ (reference sequence). The V gene end was trimmed by 2 bases and the J gene end by 7 bases; junction bases not matched to a gene: 10. As DNA, the CDR3 is TGTGCCAGCAGCTTATTTGCGGGAGGAGCAGAGGAGCAGTACTTC. Translating gives CASSLFAGGAEEQYF.

This sequence joins TRBV25-1 and TRBJ2-7; D call uncertain. Trimming took 5 bases from V and 2 from J, leaving 4 bases between them. There are 11 residues in the CDR3. Per germline, CDR1 MGHDK and CDR2 SYGVNS. The CDR3 here is CASSPAYEQYF. CDR3 bases: TGTGCCAGCAGTCCGGCCTACGAGCAGTACTTC.

For this clone: Other DNA sequences in the same sample also yield this CDR3. The J gene is TRBJ2-7, the V gene TRBV5-4; D remains ambiguous. The germline V gene encodes CDR1 SGHNT and CDR2 YYREEE (reference sequence). This CDR3 contains 14 residues. Trimming cost V 0 bases and J 0 bases, with 7 bases left between them. The CDR3 bases are TGTGCCAGCAGCTTGGTGGGTGCCTCCTACGAGCAGTACTTC. This sequence encodes CASSLVGASYEQYF.

The rearrangement joins TRBV19 to TRBJ2-1; D might be TRBD1 (5 bases). The germline V gene encodes CDR1 LNHDA and CDR2 SQIVND (reference sequence). The CDR3 totals 15 residues. V gave up 2 bases and J gave up 1 base, with 9 bases separating them. The CDR3 here is CASSIWQGSYNEQFF. For the CDR3, the DNA is TGTGCCAGTAGTATATGGCAGGGTTCCTACAATGAGCAGTTCTTC.

This chain uses TRBV18 with TRBJ2-4; 7 nucleotides agree with TRBD1. Germline V gene data show CDR1 as KGHSH and CDR2 as LQKENI. The CDR3 sequence is 14 residues long. Trimming took 1 base from V and 5 from J; bases not matched to a gene: 2. CDR3 sequence (DNA): TGTGCCAGCTCACCACGAACAGGGGAAAACATTCAGTACTTC. Amino acids: CASSPRTGENIQYF.

This clone showed up just once. The CDR3, as DNA: TGCAGCGTTGTACCGGGACTAGCTGTCTACGAGCAGTACTTC. Its translation: CSVVPGLAVYEQYF. The chain uses TRBV29-1 and TRBJ2-7, with 9 bases that match TRBD2. Germline CDR1 and CDR2: SQVTM and ANQGSEA. The CDR3 contains 14 residues. Trimming cost V 4 bases and J 3 bases; bases outside gene matches: 7.

The chain combines TRBV3-1 (or the pseudogene TRBV3-2) with TRBJ1-4; unclear D gene. Germline V gene data show CDR1 as LGHDT and CDR2 as YNNKEL (reference sequence). CDR3 length equals 16 residues. Trimming took off 2 bases at V and 5 bases at J, with 15 bases between the two ends. For the CDR3, the DNA is TGTGCCAGCAGCCAAATATCCCGGGGAGACAATGAAAAACTGTTTTTT. Encoded protein: CASSQISRGDNEKLFF.

The chain joins TRBV11-3 to TRBJ2-1; D possibly matches TRBD1 or TRBD2 (5 bases each). With 5 bases removed from V and 7 bases from J, the gap between germline ends came to 12 bases. This CDR3 region has 13 residues. Per germline, CDR1 SGHNT and CDR2 YENEEA. In DNA, the CDR3 is TGTGCCAGCAGCCCAAGCTGGGGGAATGAGCAGTTCTTC. This gives the protein CASSPSWGNEQFF.

This chain joins TRBV11-2 and TRBJ1-5; D is unclear. Germline V CDR1 and CDR2: SGHAT, FQNNGV. With 4 bases removed from V and 7 bases from J, the gap between germline ends came to 14 bases. The CDR3 totals 14 residues. Here the CDR3 DNA reads TGTGCCAGCAGCTACGACCCGACACACCAGCCCCAGCATTTT. Protein sequence: CASSYDPTHQPQHF.

This clone was counted a single time. J is TRBJ2-5 and V is TRBV7-3; D gene unclear. There are 13 residues in the CDR3. Trimming pared 2 bases from V and 4 bases from J, leaving 8 bases between. Germline-derived CDR1 and CDR2 are SGHTA and FQGTGA. The CDR3 sequence is CASSLGPGETQYF. The CDR3 DNA is TGTGCCAGCAGCTTAGGACCAGGAGAGACCCAGTACTTC.

This clone was detected once. V usage is TRBV28 and J usage is TRBJ1-3, with D possibly matching TRBD1 (5 bases). CDR1 is MDHEN and CDR2 is SYDVKM in the germline V gene. The CDR3 is 13 amino acids. V lost 5 bases and J lost 5, with 10 bases in between. In nucleotides, the CDR3 is TGTGCCAGCAGTAGTGGGGCAAGAAACACCATATATTTT. Encoded protein: CASSSGARNTIYF. The complete variable domain, with remaining parts taken from reference TRBV28 and TRBJ1-3, reads DVKVTQSSRYLVKRTGEKVFLECVQDMDHENMFWYRQDPGLGLRLIYFSYDVKMKEKGDIPEGYSVSREKKERFSLILESASTNQTSMYLCASSSGARNTIYFGEGSWLTVV.

The gene calls are TRBV6-5 and TRBJ1-6, with a possible D match to TRBD1 (6 bases). Germline-derived CDR1 and CDR2 are MNHEY and SVGAGI. The V gene lost 7 bases and the J gene lost 7 bases, with 11 bases spanning the gap. The CDR3 extends over 13 amino acids. CDR3: CASTGAPNSPLHF. The CDR3, as DNA: TGTGCCAGCACAGGGGCACCAAATTCACCCCTCCACTTT.

This clone was counted only a few times. J is TRBJ2-5 and V is TRBV3-1 (or the pseudogene TRBV3-2); 11 nucleotides agree with TRBD1. The CDR3 is 16 amino acids. In germline, CDR1 is LGHDT, CDR2 YNNKEL (reference sequence). Unmatched junction bases numbered 4, after V lost 1 base and J lost 3 bases. DNA for the CDR3: TGTGCCAGCAGCCAAGGGACAGGGGGCTTGGAAGAGACCCAGTACTTC. This codes for CASSQGTGGLEETQYF.